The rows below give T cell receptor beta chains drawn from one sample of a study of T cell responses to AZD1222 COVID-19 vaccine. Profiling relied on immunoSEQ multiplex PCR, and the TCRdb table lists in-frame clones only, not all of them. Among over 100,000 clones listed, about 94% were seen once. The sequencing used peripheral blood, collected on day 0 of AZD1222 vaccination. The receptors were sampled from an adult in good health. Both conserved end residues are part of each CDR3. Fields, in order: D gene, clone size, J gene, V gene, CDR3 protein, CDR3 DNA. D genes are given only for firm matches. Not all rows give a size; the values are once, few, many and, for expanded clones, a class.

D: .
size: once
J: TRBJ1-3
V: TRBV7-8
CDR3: CASSLLRGKTGNTIYF
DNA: TGTGCCAGCAGCTTATTAAGGGGGAAGACTGGAAACACCATATATTTT

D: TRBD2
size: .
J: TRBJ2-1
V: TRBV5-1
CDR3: CASSVGLAHNEQFF
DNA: TGCGCCAGCAGCGTGGGACTAGCCCACAATGAGCAGTTCTTC

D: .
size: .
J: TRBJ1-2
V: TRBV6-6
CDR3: CASSKGTRARGYTF
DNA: TGTGCCAGCAGTAAGGGGACCAGGGCTCGGGGCTACACCTTC

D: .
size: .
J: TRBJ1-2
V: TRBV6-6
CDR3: CASSYSAGGYTF
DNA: TGTGCCAGCAGTTACTCGGCAGGGGGCTACACCTTC

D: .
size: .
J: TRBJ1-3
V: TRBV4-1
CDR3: CASSQIPLGASYSGNTIYF
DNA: TGCGCCAGCAGCCAAATCCCCCTCGGGGCCTCCTACTCTGGAAACACCATATATTTT

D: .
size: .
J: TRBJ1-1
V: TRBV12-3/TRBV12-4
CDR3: CASRSIGGTEAFF
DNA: TGTGCCAGCCGCTCGATTGGGGGCACTGAAGCTTTCTTT

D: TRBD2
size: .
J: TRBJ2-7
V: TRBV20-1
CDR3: CSASDVAGGPREQYF
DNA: TGCAGTGCTAGTGACGTAGCGGGAGGGCCTAGAGAGCAGTACTTC

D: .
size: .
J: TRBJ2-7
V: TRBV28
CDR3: CASSWGIGEQYF
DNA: TGTGCCAGCAGTTGGGGGATCGGGGAGCAGTACTTC

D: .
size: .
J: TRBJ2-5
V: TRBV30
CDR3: CAWSPGARREETQYF
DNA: TGTGCCTGGAGTCCAGGGGCAAGGAGGGAGGAGACCCAGTACTTC

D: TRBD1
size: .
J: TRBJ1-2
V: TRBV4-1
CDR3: CASSTGQDGNGYTF
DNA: TGCGCCAGCAGCACGGGACAGGACGGGAATGGCTACACCTTC

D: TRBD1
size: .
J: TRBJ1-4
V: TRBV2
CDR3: CASSWDSSNEKLFF
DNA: TGTGCCAGCAGCTGGGACAGTTCTAATGAAAAACTGTTTTTT

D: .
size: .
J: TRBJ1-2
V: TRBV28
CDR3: CASSPPRGQGYGYTF
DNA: TGTGCCAGCAGTCCTCCCCGGGGGCAGGGCTATGGCTACACCTTC

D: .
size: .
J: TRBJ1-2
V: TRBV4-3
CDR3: CASSQDYTTNYGYTF
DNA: TGCGCCAGCAGCCAAGATTATACAACTAACTATGGCTACACCTTC

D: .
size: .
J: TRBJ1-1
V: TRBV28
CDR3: CASSQHGGNTEAFF
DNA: TGTGCCAGCAGTCAACACGGCGGGAACACTGAAGCTTTCTTT

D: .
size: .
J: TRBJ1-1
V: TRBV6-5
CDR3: CACRLEGGLTEAFF
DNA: TGTGCCTGCAGGCTGGAAGGGGGTCTGACTGAAGCTTTCTTT

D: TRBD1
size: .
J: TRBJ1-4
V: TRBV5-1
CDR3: CASSFRTGEENEKLFF
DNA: TGCGCCAGCAGCTTCCGGACAGGGGAGGAGAATGAAAAACTGTTTTTT

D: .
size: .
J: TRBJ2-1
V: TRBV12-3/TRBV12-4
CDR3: CASSLRSEQFF
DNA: TGTGCCAGCAGTTTACGGTCTGAGCAGTTCTTC

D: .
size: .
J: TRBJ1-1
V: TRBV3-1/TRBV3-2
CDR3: CASSPGWRRMNTEAFF
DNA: TGTGCCAGCAGCCCTGGATGGCGGCGAATGAACACTGAAGCTTTCTTT